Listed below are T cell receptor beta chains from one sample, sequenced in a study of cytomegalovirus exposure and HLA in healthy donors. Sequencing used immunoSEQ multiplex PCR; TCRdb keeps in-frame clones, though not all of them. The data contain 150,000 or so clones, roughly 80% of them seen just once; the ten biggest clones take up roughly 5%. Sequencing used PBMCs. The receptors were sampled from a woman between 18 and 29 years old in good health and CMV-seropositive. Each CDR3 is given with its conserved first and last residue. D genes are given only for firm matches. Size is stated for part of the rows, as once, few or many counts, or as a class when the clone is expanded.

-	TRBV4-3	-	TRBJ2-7	TGCGCCAGCAGCCAAGGGGGCGGCAGCTCCTACGAGCAGTACTTC	CASSQGGGSSYEQYF
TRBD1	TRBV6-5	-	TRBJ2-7	TGTGCCACAGGGGACAGGGGTTCATACGAGCAGTACTTC	CATGDRGSYEQYF
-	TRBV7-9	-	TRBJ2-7	TGTGCCAGCAGCTTAGGCCGCGCCAACCGAGACTCCTCCGGGCAGTACTTC	CASSLGRANRDSSGQYF
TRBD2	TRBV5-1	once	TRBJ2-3	TGCGCCAGCAGCTGGGAGGGATTCACAGATACGCAGTATTTT	CASSWEGFTDTQYF
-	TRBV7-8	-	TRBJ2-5	TGTGCCAGCACTGACTTCGGGGGTGCTCAAGAGACCCAGTACTTC	CASTDFGGAQETQYF
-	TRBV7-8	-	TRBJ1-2	TGTGCCAGCAGCTCATGGGGGCAGAGTGGCTACACCTTC	CASSSWGQSGYTF
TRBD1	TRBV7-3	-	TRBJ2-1	TGTGCCAGCAGTGCAGGGGGCGCCTTGATCAATGAGCAGTTCTTC	CASSAGGALINEQFF
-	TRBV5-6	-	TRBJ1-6	TGTGCCAGCAGCTTGAGTCGCGGTTCGGTCACCCTCCACTTT	CASSLSRGSVTLHF
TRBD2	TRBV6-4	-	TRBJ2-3	TGTGCCAGCAGTGACCGGTTAGCGGGGGGCACAGATACGCAGTATTTT	CASSDRLAGGTDTQYF
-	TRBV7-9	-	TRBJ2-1	TGTGCCAGCAGCCCTCGGAGCGACAATGAGCAGTTCTTC	CASSPRSDNEQFF
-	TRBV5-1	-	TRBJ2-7	TGCGCCAGCAACCGGGCAGGGGCGGAATACGAGCAGTACTTC	CASNRAGAEYEQYF
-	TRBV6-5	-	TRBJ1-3	TGTGCCAGCAGGTCTGGGCGCTCTGGAAACACCATATATTTT	CASRSGRSGNTIYF
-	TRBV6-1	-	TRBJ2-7	TGTGCCAGCAGTGTACGAGTTGGGAGCTCCTACGAGCAGTACTTC	CASSVRVGSSYEQYF
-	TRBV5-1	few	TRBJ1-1	TGCGCCAGCAGCATCGGACATACGGGCACTGAAGCTTTCTTT	CASSIGHTGTEAFF
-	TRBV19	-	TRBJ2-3	TGTGCCAGTAGCTACACAGATACGCAGTATTTT	CASSYTDTQYF
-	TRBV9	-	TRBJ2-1	TGTGCCAGCAGCCTCTCCTACAATGAGCAGTTCTTC	CASSLSYNEQFF
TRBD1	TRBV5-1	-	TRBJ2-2	TGCGCCAGCAGCTTAGAGACAGGGGATACCGGGGAGCTGTTTTTT	CASSLETGDTGELFF
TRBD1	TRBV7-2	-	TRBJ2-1	TGTGCCAGCAGCTTGGCCCCCGGGACAGGGACCTACAATGAGCAGTTCTTC	CASSLAPGTGTYNEQFF
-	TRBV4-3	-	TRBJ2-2	TGCGCCAGCAGTTTACAGGGCACCGGGGAGCTGTTTTTT	CASSLQGTGELFF
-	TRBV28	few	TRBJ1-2	TGTGCCAGCAAGTCGCACCTTTTAAGCCCAAACTATGGCTACACCTTC	CASKSHLLSPNYGYTF
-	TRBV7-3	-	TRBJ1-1	TGTGCCAGCAGCTTAGGCCCCATCTATGGAGGGAACGCTTTCTTT	CASSLGPIYGGNAFF
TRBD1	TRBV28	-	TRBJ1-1	TGTGCCAGCAGCGCCCCCCGGGACAGAAACACTGAAGCTTTCTTT	CASSAPRDRNTEAFF
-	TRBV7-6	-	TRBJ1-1	TGTGCCAGCAGCTCGTCCGGGGGATCTGAAGCTTTCTTT	CASSSSGGSEAFF
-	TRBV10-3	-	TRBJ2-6	TGTGCCATCAACTTGGACAGTGTGTCTGGGGCCAACGTCCTGACTTTC	CAINLDSVSGANVLTF
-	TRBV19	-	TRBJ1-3	TGTGCCAGTAGTCCCCGGGGAACTGGAAACACCATATATTTT	CASSPRGTGNTIYF
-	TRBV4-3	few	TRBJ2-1	TGCGCCAGCAGCCAACTAACAGGGATATACAATGAGCAGTTCTTC	CASSQLTGIYNEQFF
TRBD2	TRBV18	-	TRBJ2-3	TGTGCCAGCTCACCTCTTAGCGGGGGGTCAGATACGCAGTATTTT	CASSPLSGGSDTQYF
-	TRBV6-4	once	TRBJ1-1	TGTGCCAGCAGAGTCGAGGCAGCGATTAACACTGAAGCTTTCTTT	CASRVEAAINTEAFF
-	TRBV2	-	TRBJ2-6	TGTGCCAGCATTTTTCCAACTGGGGCCAACGTCCTGACTTTC	CASIFPTGANVLTF
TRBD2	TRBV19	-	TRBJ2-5	TGTGCCAGTAGTGTGCTACGGGGGGGTGGACAAGAGACCCAGTACTTC	CASSVLRGGGQETQYF
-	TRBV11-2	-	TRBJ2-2	TGTGCCAGCAGCTTAAGTCTTTCAGGCGGGGAGCTGTTTTTT	CASSLSLSGGELFF
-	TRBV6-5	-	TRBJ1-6	TGTGCCAGCAGTTTATATTCACCCCTCCACTTT	CASSLYSPLHF
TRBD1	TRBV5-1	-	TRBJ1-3	TGCGCCAGCAGCCCGGGGACAGACGGAAACACCATATATTTT	CASSPGTDGNTIYF